This T cell receptor beta chain was found in a study of cytomegalovirus exposure and HLA in healthy donors. Findings and caveats of the study: Researchers reported that a few CMV-associated chains were confirmed in vitro as CMV antigen-specific. In a later analysis, a missense DCLRE1C variant was linked to TCR beta V- and J-gene trimming. Only CMV serostatus was available as immune exposure information.

The primer mix had 60 Vbeta and 13 Jbeta primers. TCRdb keeps only in-frame clones here, not all; method: immunoSEQ multiplex PCR. The repertoire holds 250,000 to 350,000 clones, with roughly 90% as singletons. Trimming pared 4 bases from V and 5 bases from J, leaving 10 bases between. Germline CDR1 and CDR2: SGDLS and YYNGEE. The CDR3 extends over 13 amino acids. A word on this clone: Its antigen is currently unknown.

This receptor was obtained from a woman aged 18-29 years in good health and CMV-seronegative. The sequenced sample consisted of PBMCs. The gene calls are TRBV9 and TRBJ2-1; TRBD1 might be the D (6 bases). CDR3 in amino acids: CASSPRTDNEQFF. CDR3 nucleotide sequence: TGTGCCAGCAGCCCTCGGACAGACAATGAGCAGTTCTTC.